The next 27 T cell receptor beta chains were all read from a single sample in a study of human T cells and chemical hapten exposure. TCRdb reanalysed the RACE reads using MiXCR and keeps one entry per CDR3 protein. In the table there are roughly 380,000 distinct CDR3 sequences, nearly 5% of which are singletons. Time point reported: patch test 1, 2 weeks after DPC sensitization. Treatment here: therapeutic diphenylcyclopropenone sensitization with weekly scalp DPC. The material was whole blood, obtained in connection with sensitization to the hapten diphenylcyclopropenone (DPC). The receptors here all came from a woman aged 50 to 60 with alopecia areata. Some clones in this sample may be carry-over from other donors' samples.

This clonotype was counted at least ten times. The J gene is TRBJ2-2, the V gene TRBV6-5; 10 bases match TRBD2. The CDR3 totals 17 residues. The trim removed 0 bases at V and 1 base at J, leaving 2 bases unmatched. Germline V gives CDR1 MNHEY, CDR2 SVGAGI. The CDR3 protein is CASSYSAGGMNTGELFF. In nucleotides, the CDR3 is TGTGCCAGCAGTTACTCAGCGGGGGGGATGAACACCGGGGAGCTGTTTTTT.

The chain joins TRBV28 to TRBJ1-1; TRBD1 aligns across 10 bases. With 6 bases clipped from V and 4 bases from J, the junction kept 5 bases outside the gene matches. The germline V gene encodes CDR1 MDHEN and CDR2 SYDVKM. This CDR3 has 14 residues. In DNA, the CDR3 is TGTGCCAGCAGCCTGACAGGGGGCTTCACTGAAGCTTTCTTT. Amino acid sequence: CASSLTGGFTEAFF.

This clonotype was seen many times. V and J are TRBV28 and TRBJ2-5; TRBD1 matches 9 bases. Per germline, CDR1 MDHEN and CDR2 SYDVKM. The CDR3 totals 15 residues. The V segment lost 5 bases and the J segment 4 bases; nucleotides outside the gene matches: 8. The CDR3 loop is CASSRGTGRGETQYF. Written as DNA, the CDR3 is TGTGCCAGCAGTCGTGGGACAGGGCGCGGAGAGACCCAGTACTTC.

This clonotype appeared a few times. V gene TRBV10-3 combines with J gene TRBJ2-7; perhaps D is TRBD1 or TRBD2 (5 bases each). Germline V gene lookup returns CDR1 ENHRY and CDR2 SYGVKD. This CDR3 comprises 14 residues. Between the trimmed V and J ends, which lost 8 bases and 0 bases, there was a span of 14 bases. Written as DNA, the CDR3 is TGTGCCATCTCACTTGGGACCGGCTCCTACGAGCAGTACTTC. Translating it yields CAISLGTGSYEQYF.

This clonotype was detected ten times or more. The chain employs TRBV4-2 and TRBJ2-2; no reliable D call. The CDR3 totals 16 residues. V dropped 1 base and J dropped 5 bases, with 14 bases sitting between them. Germline lookup yields CDR1 LGHNA and CDR2 YNFKEQ. CDR3 in DNA: TGTGCCAGCAGCCAAGTCTTTTCGGCGAGAACCGGGGAGCTGTTTTTT. Protein product: CASSQVFSARTGELFF.

This clonotype has more than one count but fewer than ten. The chain recombines TRBV2 with TRBJ1-1; 8 bases are a match to TRBD1. The CDR3 is 16 residues long. Germline V gene lookup returns CDR1 SNHLY and CDR2 FYNNEI. J was trimmed by 0 bases and V by 0 bases; bases with no gene match: 3. In nucleotides, the CDR3 is TGTGCCAGCAGTGAAGCGGACAGGGCTTTGAACACTGAAGCTTTCTTT. Protein product: CASSEADRALNTEAFF.

There are a few counts of this clonotype. J is TRBJ2-4 and V is TRBV7-2; D is possibly TRBD1 or TRBD2 (5 bases each). V lost 6 bases to trimming and J lost 1 base, with 13 bases between them. Looked up from germline, CDR1 is SGHTA and CDR2 is FQGNSA. The CDR3 spans 15 residues. CDR3 sequence reads: CASSWGWEAKNIQYF. The CDR3 DNA reads TGTGCCAGCAGTTGGGGGTGGGAGGCCAAAAACATTCAGTACTTC.

In this sample, this clonotype turned up many times. J is TRBJ2-2 and V is TRBV3-1; the D gene is possibly TRBD2 (5 bases). The CDR3 is 15 residues long. V lost 0 bases, J lost 5 bases, and 10 bases lay in between. Germline loops: CDR1 LGHDT, CDR2 YNNKEL (reference sequence). CDR3 sequence reads: CASSQESRRTGELFF. DNA for the CDR3: TGTGCCAGCAGCCAAGAATCAAGGAGGACCGGGGAGCTGTTTTTT.

This chain links TRBV6-5 with TRBJ1-1; D remains ambiguous. This CDR3 is built from 14 residues. CDR1 and CDR2 (germline): MNHEY, SVGAGI. V shed 2 bases and J shed 0 bases, with 7 bases lying between them. CDR3 loop: CASSYREVNTEAFF. The CDR3 DNA is TGTGCCAGCAGTTACAGAGAAGTGAACACTGAAGCTTTCTTT.

This clonotype was picked up many times. The chain couples TRBV27 to TRBJ2-1; D is possibly TRBD2 (7 bases). Trimming took off 2 bases at V and 2 bases at J, with 10 bases between the two ends. In germline, CDR1 is MNHEY, CDR2 SMNVEV (reference sequence). CDR3 length: 15 amino acids. The CDR3 loop is CASSLIGGAYNEQFF. CDR3 nucleotides: TGTGCCAGCAGTTTAATAGGGGGGGCCTACAATGAGCAGTTCTTC.

This clonotype was observed at least ten times. The chain carries TRBV2 and TRBJ1-2; TRBD1 is a possible D gene (6 bases). Germline-derived CDR1 and CDR2 are SNHLY and FYNNEI. This CDR3 spans 14 amino acids. Trimming shortened V by 2 bases and J by 4 bases, and 11 bases separated the two germline ends. The CDR3 reads CASSEQRQVYGYTF. The CDR3, as DNA: TGTGCCAGCAGTGAACAAAGACAGGTCTATGGCTACACCTTC.

This clonotype was seen repeatedly, ten times or more. The V gene is TRBV6-2 or TRBV6-3, the J gene TRBJ1-6; D not resolved. The CDR3 consists of 12 residues. With 5 bases removed from V and 12 bases from J, the gap between germline ends came to 11 bases. The germline gives CDR1 MNHEY, CDR2 SVGEGT. The CDR3 sequence is CASSLDRGPLHF. Here the CDR3 DNA reads TGTGCCAGCAGTCTAGACCGGGGACCCCTCCACTTT.

This clonotype appeared many times. This chain uses TRBV18 with TRBJ1-2, with D hard to call. Trimming pared 2 bases from V and 7 bases from J, leaving 8 bases between. CDR1 is KGHSH, CDR2 LQKENI, per germline. The CDR3 runs 12 residues. The CDR3 sequence is CASSPERGGYTF. The CDR3, as DNA: TGTGCCAGCTCACCAGAACGTGGTGGCTACACCTTC.

This clonotype was found a few times. CDR3 in amino acids: CASTPLHGHSYEQYF. The DNA of the CDR3 is TGTGCCAGCACTCCCTTGCATGGGCACTCCTACGAGCAGTACTTC. The chain combines TRBV6-1 with TRBJ2-7; D ambiguous. Trimming left V 7 bases short and J 0 bases short, with 16 bases between. This CDR3 is built from 15 residues. Germline V CDR1 and CDR2: MNHNS, SASEGT.

The table lists this clonotype with many counts. V gene TRBV5-1 combines with J gene TRBJ2-5; TRBD1 might be the D (5 bases). Germline CDR1 and CDR2: SGHRS and YFSETQ. This CDR3 is 14 amino acids long. The V end was cut by 4 bases, the J end by 2 bases, with 12 bases between. This CDR3 is CASSLGLGQETQYF. The DNA of the CDR3 is TGCGCCAGCAGCCTGGGGCTAGGACAAGAGACCCAGTACTTC.

This clonotype has at least ten counts. The V and J genes are TRBV6-6 and TRBJ2-7, with 7 positions matching TRBD2. The V and J ends lost 6 bases and 2 bases, in that order; junction bases with no gene match: 4. The CDR3 extends over 13 amino acids. Germline CDR1 reads MNHNY; CDR2 reads SVGAGI (reference sequence). The CDR3 coding sequence is TGTGCCAGCAGCACTAGCGCCGCCTACGAGCAGTACTTC. Protein product: CASSTSAAYEQYF.

This sequence joins TRBV6-1 and TRBJ1-1; D gene ambiguous. There are 13 residues in the CDR3. V lost 6 bases and J 1 base, leaving 9 bases between the germline ends. Germline V lookup: CDR1 MNHNS, CDR2 SASEGT. The CDR3 DNA reads TGTGCCAGCAGGGACTCCCCGAACACTGAAGCTTTCTTT. Translating gives CASRDSPNTEAFF.

This clonotype was recorded at least ten times. V usage is TRBV6-2 or TRBV6-3 and J usage is TRBJ2-3, with 8 bases fitting TRBD2. This CDR3 has 16 residues. CDR1 is MNHEY, CDR2 SVGEGT, per germline. V shed 6 bases and J 7 bases; nucleotides not matched to a gene: 15. The CDR3 region has the DNA TGTGCCAGCAGACCTTCGAGCGGGGGAGTCGAAAATACGCAGTATTTT. Its translation is CASRPSSGGVENTQYF.

Many counts were recorded for this clonotype. The chain employs TRBV5-6 and TRBJ2-3; D gene unclear. The CDR3 extends over 12 amino acids. CDR1 is SGHDT, CDR2 YYEEEE, per germline. With 4 bases removed from V and 7 bases from J, the gap between germline ends came to 10 bases. Here the CDR3 reads CASSQSPYTQYF. CDR3 DNA: TGTGCCAGCAGCCAATCCCCCTATACGCAGTATTTT.

This clonotype was observed at least ten times. J is TRBJ2-7 and V is TRBV29-1; 11 bases fit TRBD1. Germline CDR1 reads SQVTM; CDR2 reads ANQGSEA. This CDR3 is built from 13 residues. V dropped 7 bases and J dropped 3; count of bases not matched to a gene: 5. CDR3 loop: CSASDRGLYEQYF. The CDR3 nucleotides read TGCAGCGCGTCGGACAGGGGGCTCTACGAGCAGTACTTC.

This rearrangement joins TRBV20-1 to TRBJ2-7; D not certain. The CDR3 spans 16 residues. Per the germline V gene, CDR1 is DFQATT and CDR2 is SNEGSKA (reference sequence). The V and J ends lost 0 bases and 7 bases respectively, with 22 bases between them. CDR3: CSARDVETHPLEEQYF. DNA for the CDR3: TGCAGTGCTAGAGATGTAGAGACACATCCCCTGGAGGAGCAGTACTTC.

This clonotype has ten or more counts. The chain links TRBV9 to TRBJ1-2; D gene uncertain. Germline V lookup: CDR1 SGDLS, CDR2 YYNGEE. This CDR3 is built from 14 residues. V lost 0 bases and J 4 bases, leaving 10 bases between the germline ends. The CDR3 DNA reads as TGTGCCAGCAGCGTAGGCGGCGACTCCTATGGCTACACCTTC. It encodes CASSVGGDSYGYTF.

On this clonotype: A read error may account for a junction end that differs from germline. The chain carries TRBV7-2 and TRBJ1-3, with 7 bases fitting TRBD1. Germline V lookup: CDR1 SGHTA, CDR2 FQGNSA. This CDR3 spans 17 amino acids. Written as DNA, the CDR3 is TGTGCCAGCAGCTTACAAACAGGGGCGAGCTCTGGAAACACTATATATTTT. Encoded protein: CASSLQTGASSGNTIYF.

This clonotype occurred many times. The rearrangement links TRBV9 to TRBJ2-2; D is possibly TRBD2 (5 bases). Trimming cost V 3 bases and J 0 bases, with 12 bases left between them. The V gene's germline CDR1 is SGDLS and CDR2 YYNGEE. The CDR3 runs 16 residues. As DNA, the CDR3 is TGTGCCAGCAGCGGGAGGAGGCTAGCGAACACCGGGGAGCTGTTTTTT. This translates into CASSGRRLANTGELFF.

This clonotype was counted ten times or more. The chain links TRBV12-5 to TRBJ2-5; maybe TRBD2 (7 bases). The germline CDR1 and CDR2 sequences are LGHNT and FRNRAP. This CDR3 is built from 15 residues. Trimming cost V 0 bases and J 5 bases, with 13 bases left between them. The CDR3 sequence: CASGLVLGGPETQYF. The CDR3 nucleotides are TGTGCTAGTGGTTTGGTACTGGGGGGGCCGGAGACCCAGTACTTC.

In this sample, this clonotype turned up many times. The chain recombines TRBV5-1 with TRBJ1-1; maybe TRBD1 (5 bases). CDR1 and CDR2 from the germline V gene are SGHRS and YFSETQ. Trimming stripped 4 bases from V and 5 bases from J, with 12 bases between. CDR3 size: 13 residues. The CDR3 DNA sequence: TGCGCCAGCAGCCGCTGGAGGGGAACTGAAGCTTTCTTT. Translating it yields CASSRWRGTEAFF.

This clonotype was seen a few times. The chain employs TRBV27 and TRBJ1-1, with 7 nucleotides matching TRBD1. The germline V gene encodes CDR1 MNHEY and CDR2 SMNVEV (reference sequence). The CDR3 spans 17 residues. After removal of 1 base from V and 6 bases from J, the junction contained 14 bases not matched to a gene. CDR3 residues: CASSLYWAGGEFAEAFF. CDR3 in DNA: TGTGCCAGCAGTTTATATTGGGCAGGGGGAGAGTTCGCTGAAGCTTTCTTT.